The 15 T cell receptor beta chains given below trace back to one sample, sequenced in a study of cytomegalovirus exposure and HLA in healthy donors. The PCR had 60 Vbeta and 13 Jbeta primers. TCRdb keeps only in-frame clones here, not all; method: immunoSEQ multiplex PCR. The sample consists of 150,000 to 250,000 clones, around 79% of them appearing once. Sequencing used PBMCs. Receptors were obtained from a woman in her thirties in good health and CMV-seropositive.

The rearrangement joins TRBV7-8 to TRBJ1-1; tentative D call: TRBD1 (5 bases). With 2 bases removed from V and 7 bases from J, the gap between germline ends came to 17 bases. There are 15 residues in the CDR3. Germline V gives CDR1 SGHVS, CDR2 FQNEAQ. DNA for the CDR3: TGTGCCAGCAGCTTAAAGGGGCGGGGACGGGATGAAGCTTTCTTT. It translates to CASSLKGRGRDEAFF.

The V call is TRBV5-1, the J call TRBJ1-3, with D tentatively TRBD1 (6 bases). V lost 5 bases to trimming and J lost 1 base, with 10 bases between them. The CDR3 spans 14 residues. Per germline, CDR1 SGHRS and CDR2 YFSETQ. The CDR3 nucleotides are TGCGCCAGCAGACCTGACAGGTCTGGAAACACCATATATTTT. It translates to CASRPDRSGNTIYF.

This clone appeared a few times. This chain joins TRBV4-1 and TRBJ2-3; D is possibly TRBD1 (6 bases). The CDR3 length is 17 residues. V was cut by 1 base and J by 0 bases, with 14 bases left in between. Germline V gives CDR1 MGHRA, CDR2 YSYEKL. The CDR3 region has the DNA TGCGCCAGCAGCCAAGGCCCGAACAGGGCTAGCACAGATACGCAGTATTTT. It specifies CASSQGPNRASTDTQYF.

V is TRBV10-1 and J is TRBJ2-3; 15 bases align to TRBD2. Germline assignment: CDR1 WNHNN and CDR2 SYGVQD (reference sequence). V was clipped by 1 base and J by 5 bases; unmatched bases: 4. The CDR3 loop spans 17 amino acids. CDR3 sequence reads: CASSEWTSGGAGDTQYF. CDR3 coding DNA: TGCGCCAGCAGTGAGTGGACTAGCGGGGGGGCCGGAGATACGCAGTATTTT.

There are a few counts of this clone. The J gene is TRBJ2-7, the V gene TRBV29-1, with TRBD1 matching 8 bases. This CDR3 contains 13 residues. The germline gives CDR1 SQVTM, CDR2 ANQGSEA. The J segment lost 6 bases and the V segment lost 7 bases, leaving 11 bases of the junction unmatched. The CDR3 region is CSAVTGAWAEQYF. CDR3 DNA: TGCAGCGCCGTGACAGGGGCCTGGGCCGAGCAGTACTTC.

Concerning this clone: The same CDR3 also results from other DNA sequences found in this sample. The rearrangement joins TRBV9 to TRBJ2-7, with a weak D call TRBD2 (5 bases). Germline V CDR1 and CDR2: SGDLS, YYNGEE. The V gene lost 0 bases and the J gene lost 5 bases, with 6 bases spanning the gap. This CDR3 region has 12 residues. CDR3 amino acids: CASSVGENEQYF. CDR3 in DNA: TGTGCCAGCAGCGTAGGGGAGAACGAGCAGTACTTC. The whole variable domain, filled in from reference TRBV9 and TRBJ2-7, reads DSGVTQTPKHLITATGQRVTLRCSPRSGDLSVYWYQQSLDQGLQFLIQYYNGEERAKGNILERFSAQQFPDLHSELNLSSLELGDSALYFCASSVGENEQYFGPGTRLTVT.

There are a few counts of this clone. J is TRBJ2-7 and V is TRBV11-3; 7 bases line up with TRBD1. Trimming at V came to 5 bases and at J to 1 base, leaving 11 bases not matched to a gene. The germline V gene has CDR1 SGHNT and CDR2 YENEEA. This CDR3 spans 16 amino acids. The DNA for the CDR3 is TGTGCCAGCAGCCCGAGAAAGGACAGGTATTCCTACGAGCAGTACTTC. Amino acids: CASSPRKDRYSYEQYF.

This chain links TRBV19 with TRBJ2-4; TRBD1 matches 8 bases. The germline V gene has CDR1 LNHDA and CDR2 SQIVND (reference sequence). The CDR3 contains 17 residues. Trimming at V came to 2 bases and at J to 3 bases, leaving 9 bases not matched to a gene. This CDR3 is CASSIRQGARYKNIQYF. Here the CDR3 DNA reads TGTGCCAGTAGTATAAGGCAGGGGGCGAGATACAAAAACATTCAGTACTTC.

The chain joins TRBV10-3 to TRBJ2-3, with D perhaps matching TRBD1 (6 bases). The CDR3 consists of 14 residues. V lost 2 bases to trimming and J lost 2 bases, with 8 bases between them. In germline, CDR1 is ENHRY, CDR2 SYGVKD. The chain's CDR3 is CAISEAGDTDTQYF. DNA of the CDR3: TGTGCCATCAGTGAGGCAGGGGACACAGATACGCAGTATTTT.

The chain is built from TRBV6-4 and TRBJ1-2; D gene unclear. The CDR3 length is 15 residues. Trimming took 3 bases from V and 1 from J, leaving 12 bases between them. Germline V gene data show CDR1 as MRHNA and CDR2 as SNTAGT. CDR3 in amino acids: CASSESSPGNYGYTF. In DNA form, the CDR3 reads TGTGCCAGCAGTGAAAGCTCGCCGGGTAACTATGGCTACACCTTC.

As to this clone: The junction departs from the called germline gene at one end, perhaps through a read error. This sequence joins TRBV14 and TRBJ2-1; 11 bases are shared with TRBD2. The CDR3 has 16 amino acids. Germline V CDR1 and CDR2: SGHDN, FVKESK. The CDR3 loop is CASSNLAGGSHNEQFF. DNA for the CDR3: TGTGCCAGCAGCAACCTAGCGGGGGGCTCCCACAATGAGCAGTTCTTC.

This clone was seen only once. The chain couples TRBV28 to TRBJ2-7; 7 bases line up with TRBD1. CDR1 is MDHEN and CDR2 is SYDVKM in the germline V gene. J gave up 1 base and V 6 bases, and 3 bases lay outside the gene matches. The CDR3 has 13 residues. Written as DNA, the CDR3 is TGTGCCAGCAGGTGGACAGGATCCTACGAGCAGTACTTC. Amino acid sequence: CASRWTGSYEQYF.

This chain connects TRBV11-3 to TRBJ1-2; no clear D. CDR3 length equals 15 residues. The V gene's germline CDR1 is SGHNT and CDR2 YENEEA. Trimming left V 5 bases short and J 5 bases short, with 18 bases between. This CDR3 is CASSETGEAAYGYTF. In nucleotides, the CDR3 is TGTGCCAGCAGCGAAACGGGAGAGGCCGCGTATGGCTACACCTTC.

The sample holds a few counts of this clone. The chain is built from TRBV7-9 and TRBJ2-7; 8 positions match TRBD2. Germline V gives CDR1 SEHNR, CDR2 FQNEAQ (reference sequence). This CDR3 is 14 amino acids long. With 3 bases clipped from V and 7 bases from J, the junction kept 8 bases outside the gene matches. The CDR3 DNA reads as TGTGCCAGCAGCTTTCTACGGGAGGGGTGGGAGCAGTACTTC. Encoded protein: CASSFLREGWEQYF.

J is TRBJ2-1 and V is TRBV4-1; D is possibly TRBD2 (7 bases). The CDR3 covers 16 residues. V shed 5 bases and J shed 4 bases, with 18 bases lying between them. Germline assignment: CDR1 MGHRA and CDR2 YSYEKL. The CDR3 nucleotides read TGCGCCAGCAGCGTGCGGGACGGGGGGCTGTACAATGAGCAGTTCTTC. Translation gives CASSVRDGGLYNEQFF.